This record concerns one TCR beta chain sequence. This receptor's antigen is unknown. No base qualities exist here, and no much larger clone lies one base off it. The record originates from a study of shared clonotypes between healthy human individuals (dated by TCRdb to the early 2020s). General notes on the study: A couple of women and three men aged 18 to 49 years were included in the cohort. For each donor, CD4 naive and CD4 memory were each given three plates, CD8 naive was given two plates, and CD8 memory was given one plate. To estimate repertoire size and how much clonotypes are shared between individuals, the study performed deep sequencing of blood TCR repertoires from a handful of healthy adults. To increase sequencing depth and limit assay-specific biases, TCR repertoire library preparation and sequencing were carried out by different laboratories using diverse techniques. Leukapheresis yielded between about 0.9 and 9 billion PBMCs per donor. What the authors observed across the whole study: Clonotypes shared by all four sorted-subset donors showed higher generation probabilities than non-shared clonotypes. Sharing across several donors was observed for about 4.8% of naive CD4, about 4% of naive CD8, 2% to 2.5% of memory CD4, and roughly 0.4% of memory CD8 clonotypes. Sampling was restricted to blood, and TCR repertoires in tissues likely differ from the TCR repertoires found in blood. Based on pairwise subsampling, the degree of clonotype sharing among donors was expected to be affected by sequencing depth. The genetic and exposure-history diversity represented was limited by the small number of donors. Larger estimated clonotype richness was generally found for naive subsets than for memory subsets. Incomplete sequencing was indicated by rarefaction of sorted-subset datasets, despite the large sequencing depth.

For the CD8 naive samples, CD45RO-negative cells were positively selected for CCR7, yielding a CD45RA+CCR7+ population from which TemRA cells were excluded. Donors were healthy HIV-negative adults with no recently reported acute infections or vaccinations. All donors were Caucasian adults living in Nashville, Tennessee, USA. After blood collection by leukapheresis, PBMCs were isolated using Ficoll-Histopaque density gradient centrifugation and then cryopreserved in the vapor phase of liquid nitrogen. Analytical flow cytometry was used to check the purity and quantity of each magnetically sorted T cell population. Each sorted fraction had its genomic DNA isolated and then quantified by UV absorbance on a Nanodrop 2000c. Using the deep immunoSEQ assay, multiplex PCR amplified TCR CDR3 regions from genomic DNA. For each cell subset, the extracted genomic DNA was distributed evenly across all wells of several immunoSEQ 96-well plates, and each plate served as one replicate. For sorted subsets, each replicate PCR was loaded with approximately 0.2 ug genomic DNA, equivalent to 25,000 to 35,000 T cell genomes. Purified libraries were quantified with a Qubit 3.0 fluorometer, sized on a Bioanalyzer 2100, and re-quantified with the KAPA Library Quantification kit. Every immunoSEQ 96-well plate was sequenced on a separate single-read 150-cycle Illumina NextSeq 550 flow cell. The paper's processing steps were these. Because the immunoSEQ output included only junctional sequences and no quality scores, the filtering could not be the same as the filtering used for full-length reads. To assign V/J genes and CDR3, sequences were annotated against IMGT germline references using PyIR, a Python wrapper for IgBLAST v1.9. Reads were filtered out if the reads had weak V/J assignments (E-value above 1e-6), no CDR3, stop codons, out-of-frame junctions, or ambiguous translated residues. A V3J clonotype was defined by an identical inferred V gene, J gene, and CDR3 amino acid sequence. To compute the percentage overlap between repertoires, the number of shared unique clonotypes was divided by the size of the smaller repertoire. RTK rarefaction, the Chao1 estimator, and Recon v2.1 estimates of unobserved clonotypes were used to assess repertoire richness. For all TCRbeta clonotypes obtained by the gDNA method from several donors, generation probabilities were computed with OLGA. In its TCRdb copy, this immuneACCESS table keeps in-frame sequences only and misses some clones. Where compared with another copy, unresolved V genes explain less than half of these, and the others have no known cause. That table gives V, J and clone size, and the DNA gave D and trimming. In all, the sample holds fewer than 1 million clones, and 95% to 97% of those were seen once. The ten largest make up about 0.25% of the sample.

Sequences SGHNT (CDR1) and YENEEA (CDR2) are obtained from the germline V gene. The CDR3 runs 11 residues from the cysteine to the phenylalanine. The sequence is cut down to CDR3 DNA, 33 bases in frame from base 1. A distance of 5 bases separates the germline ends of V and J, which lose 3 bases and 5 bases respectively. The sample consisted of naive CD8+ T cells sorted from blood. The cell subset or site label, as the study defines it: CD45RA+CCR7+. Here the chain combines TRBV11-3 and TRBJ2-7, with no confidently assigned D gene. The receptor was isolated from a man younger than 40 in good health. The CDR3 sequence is CASSFWDEQYF. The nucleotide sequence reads TGTGCCAGCAGCTTCTGGGACGAGCAGTACTTC.